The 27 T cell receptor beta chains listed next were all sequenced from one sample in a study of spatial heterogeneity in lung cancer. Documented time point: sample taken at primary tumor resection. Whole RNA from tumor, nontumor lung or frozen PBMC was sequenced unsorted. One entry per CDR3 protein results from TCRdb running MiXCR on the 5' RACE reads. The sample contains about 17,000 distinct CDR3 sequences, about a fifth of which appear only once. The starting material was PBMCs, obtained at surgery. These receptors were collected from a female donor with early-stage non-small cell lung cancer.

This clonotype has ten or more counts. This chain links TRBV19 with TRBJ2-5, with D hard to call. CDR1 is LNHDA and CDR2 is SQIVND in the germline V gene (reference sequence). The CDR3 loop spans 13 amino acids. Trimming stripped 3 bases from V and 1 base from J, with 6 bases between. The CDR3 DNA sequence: TGTGCCAGTAGTATGAACAGCCAAGAGACCCAGTACTTC. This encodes CASSMNSQETQYF.

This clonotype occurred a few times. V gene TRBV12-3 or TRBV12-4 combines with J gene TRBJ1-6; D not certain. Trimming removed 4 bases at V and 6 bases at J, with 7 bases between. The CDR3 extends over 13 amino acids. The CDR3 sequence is CASSSGTNSPLHF. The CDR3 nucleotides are TGTGCCAGCAGTTCAGGAACTAATTCACCCCTCCACTTT.

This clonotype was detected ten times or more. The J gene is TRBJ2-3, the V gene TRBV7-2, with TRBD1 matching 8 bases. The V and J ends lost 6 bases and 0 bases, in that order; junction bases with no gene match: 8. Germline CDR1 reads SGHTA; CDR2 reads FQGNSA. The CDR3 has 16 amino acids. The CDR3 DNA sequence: TGTGCCAGCAGACCCGCAGGGGGCTTAAGCACAGATACGCAGTATTTT. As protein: CASRPAGGLSTDTQYF.

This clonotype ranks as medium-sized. The CDR3 loop reads CAIRAGADNEQFF. Written as DNA, the CDR3 is TGTGCCATCCGGGCGGGAGCGGACAATGAGCAGTTCTTC. The gene calls are TRBV10-3 and TRBJ2-1; 7 bases map to TRBD2. The CDR3 loop spans 13 amino acids. Per germline, CDR1 ENHRY and CDR2 SYGVKD. Trimming took 8 bases from V and 5 from J; bases not matched to a gene: 6.

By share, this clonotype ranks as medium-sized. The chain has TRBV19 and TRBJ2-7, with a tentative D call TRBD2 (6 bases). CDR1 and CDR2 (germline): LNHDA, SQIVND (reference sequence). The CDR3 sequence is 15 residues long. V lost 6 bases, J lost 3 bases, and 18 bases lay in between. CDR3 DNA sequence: TGTGCCAGTAGAACCCGGGGCGGGACCAGCTACGAGCAGTACTTC. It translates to CASRTRGGTSYEQYF.

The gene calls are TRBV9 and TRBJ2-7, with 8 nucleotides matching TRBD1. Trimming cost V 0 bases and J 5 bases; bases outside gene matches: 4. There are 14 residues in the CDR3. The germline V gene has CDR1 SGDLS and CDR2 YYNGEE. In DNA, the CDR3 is TGTGCCAGCAGCGTAGGAGACAGGGGTCACGAGCAGTACTTC. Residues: CASSVGDRGHEQYF.

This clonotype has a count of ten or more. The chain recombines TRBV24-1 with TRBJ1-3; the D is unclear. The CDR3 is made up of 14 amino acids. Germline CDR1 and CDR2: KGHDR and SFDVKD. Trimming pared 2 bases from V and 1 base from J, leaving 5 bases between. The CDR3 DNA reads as TGTGCCACCAGTGATTCCCAGTCTGGAAACACCATATATTTT. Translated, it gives CATSDSQSGNTIYF.

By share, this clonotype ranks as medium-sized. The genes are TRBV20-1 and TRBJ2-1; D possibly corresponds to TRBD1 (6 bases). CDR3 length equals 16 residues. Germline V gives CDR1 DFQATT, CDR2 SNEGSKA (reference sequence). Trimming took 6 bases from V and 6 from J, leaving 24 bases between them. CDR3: CSAKNLRGVGGNEQFF. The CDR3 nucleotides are TGCAGTGCAAAGAATCTACGAGGTGTAGGGGGCAATGAGCAGTTCTTC.

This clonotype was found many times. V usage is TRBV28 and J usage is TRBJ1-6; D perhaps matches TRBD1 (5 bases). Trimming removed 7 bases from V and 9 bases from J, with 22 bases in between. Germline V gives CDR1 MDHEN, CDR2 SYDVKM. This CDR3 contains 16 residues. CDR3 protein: CASTALRDQIRSPLHF. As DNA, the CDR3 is TGTGCCAGCACCGCCCTCCGGGACCAAATTCGTTCACCCCTCCACTTT.

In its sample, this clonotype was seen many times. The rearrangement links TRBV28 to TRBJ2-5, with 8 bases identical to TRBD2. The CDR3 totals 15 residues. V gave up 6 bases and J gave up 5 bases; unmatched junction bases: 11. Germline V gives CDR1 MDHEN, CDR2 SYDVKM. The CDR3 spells CASSSFGGAQETQYF. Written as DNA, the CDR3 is TGTGCCAGCAGCTCGTTCGGGGGGGCTCAGGAGACCCAGTACTTC.

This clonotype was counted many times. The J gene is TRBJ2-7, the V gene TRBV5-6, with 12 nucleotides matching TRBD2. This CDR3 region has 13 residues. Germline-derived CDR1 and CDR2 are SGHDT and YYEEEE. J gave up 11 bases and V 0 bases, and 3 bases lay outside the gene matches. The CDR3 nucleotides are TGTGCCAGCAGCTTGGGGACTAGCGGGAACAAGTACTTC. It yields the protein CASSLGTSGNKYF.

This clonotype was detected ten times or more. CDR3 sequence reads: CASSMTSGSYEQYF. In nucleotides, the CDR3 is TGTGCCAGCAGCATGACTAGCGGGAGTTACGAGCAGTACTTC. The V call is TRBV7-6, the J call TRBJ2-7; 12 bases match TRBD2. V shed 5 bases and J 4 bases; nucleotides not matched to a gene: 3. Germline V gives CDR1 SGHVS, CDR2 FNYEAQ. This CDR3 has 14 amino acids.

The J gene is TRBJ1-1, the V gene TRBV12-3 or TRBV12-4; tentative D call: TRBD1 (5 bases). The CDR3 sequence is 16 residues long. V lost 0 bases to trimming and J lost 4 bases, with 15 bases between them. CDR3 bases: TGTGCCAGCAGTTTAGCAGCGGTGGGGGGATTCACTGAAGCTTTCTTT. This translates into CASSLAAVGGFTEAFF.

CDR3 sequence: CASSYELYTEAFF. The DNA for the CDR3 is TGTGCCAGCAGTTATGAGCTTTACACTGAAGCTTTCTTT. This chain uses TRBV6-2 or TRBV6-3 with TRBJ1-1; D is unresolved. The CDR3 runs to 13 residues. Germline lookup yields CDR1 MNHEY and CDR2 SVGEGT. V shed 3 bases and J shed 3 bases, with 8 bases lying between them.

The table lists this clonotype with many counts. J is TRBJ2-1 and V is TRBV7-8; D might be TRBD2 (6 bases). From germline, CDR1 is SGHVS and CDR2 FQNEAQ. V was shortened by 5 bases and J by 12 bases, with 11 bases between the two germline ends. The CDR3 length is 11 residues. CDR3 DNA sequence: TGTGCCAGCAGCAAGGGAGGCCTGCAGTTCTTC. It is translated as CASSKGGLQFF.

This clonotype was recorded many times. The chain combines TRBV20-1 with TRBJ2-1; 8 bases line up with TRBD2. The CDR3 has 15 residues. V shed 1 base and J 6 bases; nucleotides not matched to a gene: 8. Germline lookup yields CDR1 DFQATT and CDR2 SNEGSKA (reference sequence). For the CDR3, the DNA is TGCAGTGCTAGAGCTCCAGCGGGAGAAGTCAATGAGCAGTTCTTC. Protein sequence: CSARAPAGEVNEQFF.

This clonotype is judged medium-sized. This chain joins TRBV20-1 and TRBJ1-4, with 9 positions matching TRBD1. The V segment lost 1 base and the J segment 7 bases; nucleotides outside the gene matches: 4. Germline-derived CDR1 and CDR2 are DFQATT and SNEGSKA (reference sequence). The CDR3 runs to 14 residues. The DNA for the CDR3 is TGCAGTGCTAGAGGGGGGACAGGGATTGAAAAACTGTTTTTT. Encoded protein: CSARGGTGIEKLFF.

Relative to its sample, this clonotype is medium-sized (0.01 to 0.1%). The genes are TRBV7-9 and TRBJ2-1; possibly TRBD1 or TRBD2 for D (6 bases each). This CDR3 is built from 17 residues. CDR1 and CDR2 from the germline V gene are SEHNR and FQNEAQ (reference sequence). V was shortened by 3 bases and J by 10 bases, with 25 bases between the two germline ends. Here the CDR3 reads CASSFAGRTSRGEEQFF. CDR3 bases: TGTGCCAGCAGCTTCGCAGGGAGGACGTCCAGGGGTGAGGAGCAGTTCTTC.

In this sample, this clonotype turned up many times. Here the CDR3 reads CASSVALGMDEKLFF. In nucleotides, the CDR3 is TGTGCCAGCAGCGTAGCTCTGGGGATGGATGAAAAACTGTTTTTT. The J gene is TRBJ1-4, the V gene TRBV9, with unresolved D. Germline CDR1 SGDLS, CDR2 YYNGEE. This CDR3 has 15 residues. The V end lost 0 bases, the J end lost 6 bases, and 12 bases lay between the germline ends.

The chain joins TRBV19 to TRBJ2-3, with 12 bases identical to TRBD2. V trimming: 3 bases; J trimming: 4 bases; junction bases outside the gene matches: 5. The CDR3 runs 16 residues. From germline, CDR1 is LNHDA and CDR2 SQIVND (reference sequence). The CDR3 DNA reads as TGTGCCAGTAGTATTCAGGGACTAGCGGGCGCAGATACGCAGTATTTT. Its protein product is CASSIQGLAGADTQYF. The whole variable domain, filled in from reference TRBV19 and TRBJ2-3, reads DGGITQSPKYLFRKEGQNVTLSCEQNLNHDAMYWYRQDPGQGLRLIYYSQIVNDFQKGDIAEGYSVSREKKESFPLTVTSAQKNPTAFYLCASSIQGLAGADTQYFGPGTRLTVL.

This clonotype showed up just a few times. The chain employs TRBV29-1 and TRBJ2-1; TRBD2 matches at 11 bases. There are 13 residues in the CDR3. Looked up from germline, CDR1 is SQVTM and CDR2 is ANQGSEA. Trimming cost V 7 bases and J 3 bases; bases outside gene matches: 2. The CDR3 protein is CSALAGGYNEQFF. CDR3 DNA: TGCAGCGCTCTAGCGGGAGGCTACAATGAGCAGTTCTTC.

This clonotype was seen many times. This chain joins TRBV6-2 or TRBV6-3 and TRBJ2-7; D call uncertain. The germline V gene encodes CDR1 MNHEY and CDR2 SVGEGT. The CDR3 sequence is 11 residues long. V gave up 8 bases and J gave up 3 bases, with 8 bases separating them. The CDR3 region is CASGPVYEQYF. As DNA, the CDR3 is TGTGCCAGCGGGCCCGTCTACGAGCAGTACTTC.

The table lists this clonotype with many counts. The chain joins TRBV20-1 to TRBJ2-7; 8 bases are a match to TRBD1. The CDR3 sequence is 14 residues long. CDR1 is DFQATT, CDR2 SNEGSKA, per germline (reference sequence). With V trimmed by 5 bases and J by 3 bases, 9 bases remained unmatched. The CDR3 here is CSARTGKGNYEQYF. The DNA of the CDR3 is TGCAGTGCTCGGACAGGGAAGGGTAACTACGAGCAGTACTTC.

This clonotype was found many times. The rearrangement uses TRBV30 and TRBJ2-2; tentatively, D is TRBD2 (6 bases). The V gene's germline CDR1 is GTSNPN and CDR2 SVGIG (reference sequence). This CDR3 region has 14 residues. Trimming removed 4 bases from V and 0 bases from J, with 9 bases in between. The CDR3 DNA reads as TGTGCCTGGACTAGCGTATCGAACACCGGGGAGCTGTTTTTT. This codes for CAWTSVSNTGELFF. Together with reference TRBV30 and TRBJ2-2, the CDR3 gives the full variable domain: SQTIHQWPATLVQPVGSPLSLECTVEGTSNPNLYWYRQAAGRGLQLLFYSVGIGQISSEVPQNLSASRPQDRQFILSSKKLLLSDSGFYLCAWTSVSNTGELFFGEGSRLTVL.

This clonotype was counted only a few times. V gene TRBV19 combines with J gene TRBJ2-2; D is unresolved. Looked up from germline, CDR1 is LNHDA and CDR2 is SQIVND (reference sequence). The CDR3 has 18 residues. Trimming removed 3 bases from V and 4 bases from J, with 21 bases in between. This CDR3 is CASSIGRDVGGVTGELFF. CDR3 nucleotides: TGTGCCAGTAGTATTGGTCGAGACGTTGGTGGGGTCACCGGGGAGCTGTTTTTT.

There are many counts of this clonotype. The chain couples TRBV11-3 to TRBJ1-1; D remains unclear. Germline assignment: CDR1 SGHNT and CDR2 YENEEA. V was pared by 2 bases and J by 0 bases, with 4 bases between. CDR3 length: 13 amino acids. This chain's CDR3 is CASSLLMNTEAFF. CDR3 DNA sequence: TGTGCCAGCAGCTTATTAATGAACACTGAAGCTTTCTTT.

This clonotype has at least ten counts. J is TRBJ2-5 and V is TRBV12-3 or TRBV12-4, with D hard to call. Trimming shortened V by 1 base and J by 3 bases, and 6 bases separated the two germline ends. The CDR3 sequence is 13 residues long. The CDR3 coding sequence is TGTGCCAGCAGTTTAGAGAGAGAAGAGACCCAGTACTTC. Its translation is CASSLEREETQYF.